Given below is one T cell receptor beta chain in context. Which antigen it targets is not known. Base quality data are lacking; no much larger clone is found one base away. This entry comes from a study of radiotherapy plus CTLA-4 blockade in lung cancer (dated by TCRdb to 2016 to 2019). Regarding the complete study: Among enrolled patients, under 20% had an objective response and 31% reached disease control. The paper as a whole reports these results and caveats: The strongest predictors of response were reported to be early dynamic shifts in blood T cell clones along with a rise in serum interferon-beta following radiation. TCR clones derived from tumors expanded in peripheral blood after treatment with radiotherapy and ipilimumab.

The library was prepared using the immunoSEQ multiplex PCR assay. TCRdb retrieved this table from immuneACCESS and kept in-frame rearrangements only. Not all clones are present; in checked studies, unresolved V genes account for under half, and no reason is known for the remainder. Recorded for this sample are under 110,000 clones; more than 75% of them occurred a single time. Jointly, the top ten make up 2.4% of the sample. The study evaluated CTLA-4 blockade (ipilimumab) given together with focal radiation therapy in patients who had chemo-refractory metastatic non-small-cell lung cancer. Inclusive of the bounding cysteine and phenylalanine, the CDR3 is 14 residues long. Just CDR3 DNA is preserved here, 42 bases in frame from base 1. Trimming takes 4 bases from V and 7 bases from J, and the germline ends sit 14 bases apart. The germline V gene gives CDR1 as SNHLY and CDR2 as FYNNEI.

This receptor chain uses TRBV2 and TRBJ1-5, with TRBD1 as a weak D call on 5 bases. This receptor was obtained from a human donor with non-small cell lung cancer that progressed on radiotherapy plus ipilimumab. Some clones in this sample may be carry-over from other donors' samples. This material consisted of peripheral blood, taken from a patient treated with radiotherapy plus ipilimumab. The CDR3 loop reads CASSGDGLEQPQHF. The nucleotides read TGTGCCAGCAGTGGGGACGGCCTAGAGCAGCCCCAGCATTTT. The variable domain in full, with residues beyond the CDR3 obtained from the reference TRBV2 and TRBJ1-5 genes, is EPEVTQTPSHQVTQMGQEVILRCVPISNHLYFYWYRQILGQKVEFLVSFYNNEISEKSEIFDDQFSVERPDGSNFTLKIRSTKLEDSAMYFCASSGDGLEQPQHFGDGTRLSIL.